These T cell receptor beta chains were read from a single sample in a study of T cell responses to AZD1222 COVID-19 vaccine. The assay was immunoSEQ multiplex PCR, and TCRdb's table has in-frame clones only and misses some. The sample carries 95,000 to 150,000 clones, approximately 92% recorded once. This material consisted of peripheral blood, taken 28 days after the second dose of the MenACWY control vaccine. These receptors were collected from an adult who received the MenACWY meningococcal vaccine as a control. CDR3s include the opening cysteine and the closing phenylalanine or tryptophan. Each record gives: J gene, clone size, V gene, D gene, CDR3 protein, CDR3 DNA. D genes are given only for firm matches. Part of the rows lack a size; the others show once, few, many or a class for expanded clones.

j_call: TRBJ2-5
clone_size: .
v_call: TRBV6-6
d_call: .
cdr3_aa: CASSYSGRGDQETQYF
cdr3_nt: TGTGCCAGCAGTTACTCGGGCAGGGGGGACCAAGAGACCCAGTACTTC

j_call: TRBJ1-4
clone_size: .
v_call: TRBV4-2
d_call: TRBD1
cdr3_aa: CASSQETGGREKLFF
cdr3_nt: TGTGCCAGCAGCCAAGAGACAGGGGGCAGGGAAAAACTGTTTTTT

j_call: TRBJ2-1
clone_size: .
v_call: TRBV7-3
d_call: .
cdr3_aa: CASSLLPRDQGRNEQFF
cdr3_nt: TGTGCCAGCAGCTTACTCCCCCGGGACCAGGGAAGGAATGAGCAGTTCTTC

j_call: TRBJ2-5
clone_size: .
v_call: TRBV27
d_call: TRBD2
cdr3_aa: CASSFRGGILETQYF
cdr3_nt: TGTGCCAGCAGTTTTCGCGGGGGGATTCTGGAGACCCAGTACTTC

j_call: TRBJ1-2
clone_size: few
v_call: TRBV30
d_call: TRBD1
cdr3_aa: CAWKLQGGYGYTF
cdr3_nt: TGTGCCTGGAAGCTTCAGGGGGGATATGGCTACACCTTC

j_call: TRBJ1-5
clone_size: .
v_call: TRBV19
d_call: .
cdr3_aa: CASSIRDSNQPQHF
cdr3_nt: TGTGCCAGTAGTATCCGGGACAGCAATCAGCCCCAGCATTTT

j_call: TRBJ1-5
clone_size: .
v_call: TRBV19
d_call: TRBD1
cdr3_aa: CASKYRTGVDQPQHF
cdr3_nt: TGTGCCAGTAAATACAGGACAGGGGTCGATCAGCCCCAGCATTTT

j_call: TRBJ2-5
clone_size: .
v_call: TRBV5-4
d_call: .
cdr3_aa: CASSWNRQESDQYF
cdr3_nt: TGTGCCAGCAGCTGGAACAGACAGGAATCTGACCAGTACTTC

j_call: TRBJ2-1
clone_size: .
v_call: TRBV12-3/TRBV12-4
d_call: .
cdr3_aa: CASRYPLANEQFF
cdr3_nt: TGTGCCAGCAGATACCCGCTAGCGAATGAGCAGTTCTTC

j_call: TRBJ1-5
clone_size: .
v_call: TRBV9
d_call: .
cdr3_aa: CASSGDGRLNQPQHF
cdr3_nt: TGTGCCAGCAGCGGAGATGGACGGCTCAATCAGCCCCAGCATTTT

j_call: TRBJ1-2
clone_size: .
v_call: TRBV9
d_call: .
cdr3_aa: CASTLPPAGGYTF
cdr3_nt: TGTGCCAGCACACTACCGCCAGCCGGGGGCTACACCTTC

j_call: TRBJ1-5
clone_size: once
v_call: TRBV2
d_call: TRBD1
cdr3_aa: CASSEWTGGNQPQHF
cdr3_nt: TGTGCCAGCAGTGAATGGACAGGGGGCAATCAGCCCCAGCATTTT

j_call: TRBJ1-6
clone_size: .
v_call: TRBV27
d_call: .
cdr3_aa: CASTKLGAASPLHF
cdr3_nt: TGTGCCAGCACCAAACTGGGGGCTGCTTCACCCCTCCACTTT

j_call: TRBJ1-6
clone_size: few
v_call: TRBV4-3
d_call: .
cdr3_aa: CASSQDNLNSPLHF
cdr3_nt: TGCGCCAGCAGCCAAGACAACCTGAATTCACCCCTCCACTTT

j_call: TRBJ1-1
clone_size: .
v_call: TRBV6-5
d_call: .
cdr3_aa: CASSYADRRNTEAFF
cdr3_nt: TGTGCCAGCAGTTACGCCGACAGGAGGAACACTGAAGCTTTCTTT

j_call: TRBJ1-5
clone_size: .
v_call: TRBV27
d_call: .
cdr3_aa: CASSSDNNQPQHF
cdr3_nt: TGTGCCAGCAGTTCTGACAACAATCAGCCCCAGCATTTT

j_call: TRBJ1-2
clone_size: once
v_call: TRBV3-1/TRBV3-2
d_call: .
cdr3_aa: CASSQDSRGRANYGYTF
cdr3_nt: TGTGCCAGCAGCCAAGATTCCCGGGGGAGAGCGAACTATGGCTACACCTTC

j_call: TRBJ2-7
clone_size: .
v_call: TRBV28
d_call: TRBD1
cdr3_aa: CASSLWTGGKDEQYF
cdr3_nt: TGTGCCAGCAGTTTGTGGACAGGGGGCAAGGACGAGCAGTACTTC

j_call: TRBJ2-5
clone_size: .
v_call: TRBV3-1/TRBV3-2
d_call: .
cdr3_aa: CASSQAAAQETQYF
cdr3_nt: TGTGCCAGCAGCCAAGCGGCTGCCCAAGAGACCCAGTACTTC

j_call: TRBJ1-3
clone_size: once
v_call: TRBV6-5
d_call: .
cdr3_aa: CASSPTGRGGTIYF
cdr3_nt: TGTGCCAGCAGTCCCACCGGCAGAGGTGGCACCATATATTTT

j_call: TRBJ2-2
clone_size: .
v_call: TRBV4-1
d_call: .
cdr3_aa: CASSQGGGFGELFF
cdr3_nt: TGCGCCAGCAGCCAGGGGGGAGGATTCGGGGAGCTGTTTTTT

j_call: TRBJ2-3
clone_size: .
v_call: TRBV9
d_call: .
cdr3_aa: CASYHRGGASGTQYF
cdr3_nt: TGTGCCAGCTATCACAGGGGGGGAGCTTCCGGGACGCAGTATTTT

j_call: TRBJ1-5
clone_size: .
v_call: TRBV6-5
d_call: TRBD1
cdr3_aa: CASRRQGLGNQPQHF
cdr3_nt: TGTGCCAGCAGGAGACAGGGTTTGGGCAATCAGCCCCAGCATTTT

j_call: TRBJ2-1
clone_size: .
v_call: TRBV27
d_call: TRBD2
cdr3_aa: CASNNLGLALFF
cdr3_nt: TGTGCCAGCAACAACCTGGGACTAGCTCTGTTCTTC

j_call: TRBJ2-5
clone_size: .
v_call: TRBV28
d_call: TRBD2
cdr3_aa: CASFSGGNQETQYF
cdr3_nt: TGTGCCAGCTTTAGCGGGGGGAACCAAGAGACCCAGTACTTC

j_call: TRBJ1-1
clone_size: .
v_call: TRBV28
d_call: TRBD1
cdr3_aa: CASTTRTGSPFSFF
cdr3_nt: TGTGCCAGCACGACCAGGACAGGCAGTCCTTTTTCTTTCTTT

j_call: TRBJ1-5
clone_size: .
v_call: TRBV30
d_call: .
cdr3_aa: CAWSLYSDQPQHF
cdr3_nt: TGTGCCTGGAGTTTGTACAGCGATCAGCCCCAGCATTTT

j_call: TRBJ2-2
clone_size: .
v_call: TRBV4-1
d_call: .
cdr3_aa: CASSQDGPATGELFF
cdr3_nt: TGCGCCAGCAGCCAAGATGGGCCAGCAACCGGGGAGCTGTTTTTT

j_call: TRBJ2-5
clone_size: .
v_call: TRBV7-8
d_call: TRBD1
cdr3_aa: CASSLARDSSQETQYF
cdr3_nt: TGTGCCAGCAGCTTAGCCCGGGACAGCAGCCAAGAGACCCAGTACTTC

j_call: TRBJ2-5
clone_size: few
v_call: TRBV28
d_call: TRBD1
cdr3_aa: CASSSRTGDRETQYF
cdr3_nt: TGTGCCAGCAGTTCTAGGACAGGGGATCGGGAGACCCAGTACTTC

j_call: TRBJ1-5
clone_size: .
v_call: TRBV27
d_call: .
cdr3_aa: CASSLIAGGNQPQHF
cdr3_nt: TGTGCCAGCAGTTTAATTGCCGGGGGCAATCAGCCCCAGCATTTT

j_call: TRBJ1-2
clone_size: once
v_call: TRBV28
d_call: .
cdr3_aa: CASSLLGQNLYGYTF
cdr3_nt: TGTGCCAGCAGTTTACTCGGACAGAACCTCTATGGCTACACCTTC

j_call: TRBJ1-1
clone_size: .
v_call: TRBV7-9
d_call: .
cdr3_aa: CASSLERNTEAFF
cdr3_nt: TGTGCCAGCAGCTTAGAGCGGAACACTGAAGCTTTCTTT

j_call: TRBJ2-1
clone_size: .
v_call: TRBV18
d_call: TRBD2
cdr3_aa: CASSPLAGAGNEQFF
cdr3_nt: TGTGCCAGCTCACCACTAGCGGGGGCTGGCAATGAGCAGTTCTTC

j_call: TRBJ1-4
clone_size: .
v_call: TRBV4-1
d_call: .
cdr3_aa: CASSQELSTNEKLFF
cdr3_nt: TGCGCCAGCAGCCAAGAGTTATCAACTAATGAAAAACTGTTTTTT

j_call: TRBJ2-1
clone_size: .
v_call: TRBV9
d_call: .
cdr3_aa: CASSVVTGFYNEQFF
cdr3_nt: TGTGCCAGCAGCGTCGTAACAGGGTTCTACAATGAGCAGTTCTTC

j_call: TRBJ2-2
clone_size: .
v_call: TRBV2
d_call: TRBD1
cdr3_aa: CASRQGASTGELFF
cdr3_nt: TGTGCCAGCAGGCAGGGGGCGAGCACCGGGGAGCTGTTTTTT

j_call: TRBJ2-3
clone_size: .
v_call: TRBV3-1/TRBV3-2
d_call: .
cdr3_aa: CASSLGELGTDTQYF
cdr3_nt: TGTGCCAGCAGCCTCGGGGAACTGGGCACAGATACGCAGTATTTT

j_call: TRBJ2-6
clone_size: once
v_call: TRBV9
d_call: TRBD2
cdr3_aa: CASSAMTGRLGSGANVLTF
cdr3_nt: TGTGCCAGCAGCGCGATGACCGGGAGGTTGGGCTCTGGGGCCAACGTCCTGACTTTC

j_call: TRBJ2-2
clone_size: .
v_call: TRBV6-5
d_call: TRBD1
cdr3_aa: CASRPTGGNTGELFF
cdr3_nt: TGTGCCAGCAGGCCCACAGGGGGGAACACCGGGGAGCTGTTTTTT

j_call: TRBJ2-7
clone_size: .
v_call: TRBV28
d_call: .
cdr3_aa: CASRLSGDSYEQYF
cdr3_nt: TGTGCCAGCAGACTCTCGGGAGACTCCTACGAGCAGTACTTC